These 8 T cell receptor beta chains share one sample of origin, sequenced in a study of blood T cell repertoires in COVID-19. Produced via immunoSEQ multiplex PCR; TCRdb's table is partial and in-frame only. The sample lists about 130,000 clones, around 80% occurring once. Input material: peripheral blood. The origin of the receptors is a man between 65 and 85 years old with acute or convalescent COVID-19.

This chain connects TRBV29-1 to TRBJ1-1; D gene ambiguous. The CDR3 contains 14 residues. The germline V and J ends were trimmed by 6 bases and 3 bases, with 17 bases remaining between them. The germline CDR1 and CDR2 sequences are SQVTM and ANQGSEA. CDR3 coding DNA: TGCAGCGTCTCCGTGGGAGGGCGGCACACTGAAGCTTTCTTT. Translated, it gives CSVSVGGRHTEAFF.

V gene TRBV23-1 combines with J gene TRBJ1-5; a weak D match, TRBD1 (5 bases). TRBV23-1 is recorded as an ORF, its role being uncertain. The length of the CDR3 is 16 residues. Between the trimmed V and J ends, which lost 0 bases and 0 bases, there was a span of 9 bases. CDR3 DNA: TGCGCCAGCAGTCAATCACCGGGGGTTAGCAATCAGCCCCAGCATTTT. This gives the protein CASSQSPGVSNQPQHF.

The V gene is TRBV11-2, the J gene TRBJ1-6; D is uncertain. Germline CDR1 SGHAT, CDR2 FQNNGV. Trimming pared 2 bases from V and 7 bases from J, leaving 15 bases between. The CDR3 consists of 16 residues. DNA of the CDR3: TGTGCCAGCAGCTTAAAAGCGGTCGGAGGGAATTCACCCCTCCACTTT. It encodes CASSLKAVGGNSPLHF.

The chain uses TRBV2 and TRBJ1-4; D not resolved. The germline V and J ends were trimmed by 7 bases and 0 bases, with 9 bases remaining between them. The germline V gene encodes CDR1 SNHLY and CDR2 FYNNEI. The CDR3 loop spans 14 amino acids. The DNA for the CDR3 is TGTGCCAGCACCAAAAGCACAACTAATGAAAAACTGTTTTTT. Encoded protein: CASTKSTTNEKLFF.

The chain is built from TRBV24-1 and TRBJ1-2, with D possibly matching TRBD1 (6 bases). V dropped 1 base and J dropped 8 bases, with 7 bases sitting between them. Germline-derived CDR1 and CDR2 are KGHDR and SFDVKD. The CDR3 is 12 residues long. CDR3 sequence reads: CATSDFDRGYTF. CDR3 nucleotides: TGTGCCACCAGTGATTTTGACAGGGGCTACACCTTC.

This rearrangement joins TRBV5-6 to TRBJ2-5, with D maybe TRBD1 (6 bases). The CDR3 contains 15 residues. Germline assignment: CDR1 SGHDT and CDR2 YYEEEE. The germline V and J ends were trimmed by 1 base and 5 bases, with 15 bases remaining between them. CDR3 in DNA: TGTGCCAGCAGCTTGAATGGGGGCCTAGGGGAGACCCAGTACTTC. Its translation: CASSLNGGLGETQYF.

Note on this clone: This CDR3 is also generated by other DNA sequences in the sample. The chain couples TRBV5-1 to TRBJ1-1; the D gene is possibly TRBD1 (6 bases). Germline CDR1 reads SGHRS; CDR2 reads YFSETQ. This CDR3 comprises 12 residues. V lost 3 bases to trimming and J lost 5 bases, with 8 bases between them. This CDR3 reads CASSSQGTEAFF. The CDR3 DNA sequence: TGCGCCAGCAGCTCACAGGGAACTGAAGCTTTCTTT.

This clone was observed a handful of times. The CDR3 region is CSAKGAGRGSTDTQYF. DNA of the CDR3: TGCAGCGCCAAAGGGGCGGGGAGGGGTAGCACAGATACGCAGTATTTT. The chain recombines TRBV29-1 with TRBJ2-3, with 7 nucleotides matching TRBD2. The junction had 13 bases not matched to a gene; V was cut back by 7 bases and J by 0 bases. Per the germline V gene, CDR1 is SQVTM and CDR2 is ANQGSEA. This CDR3 has 16 residues.